This record covers a single TCR beta chain. Its target is not known. It may be a read error: a sequence one base away is much more abundant. This entry belongs to a study of blood T cells in healthy people across ages. Study-level points and caveats: Per-million-T-cell TCR beta diversity fell roughly linearly with age. Naive CD4+ cell counts and diversity both ran higher in long-lived than in aged donors.

Then a second PCR, running about 6 to 12 cycles, was carried out with a sample-barcoded 5' primer and a J-beta primer mix. Through a template-switch adaptor with 12 random nucleotides, each cDNA molecule received a tag. Individual samples furnished no less than 3 million CDR3-containing paired-end reads apiece. TCRdb used MiXCR to reprocess the 5' RACE reads, holding one entry per CDR3 protein. Here the sample spans some 1.1 million distinct CDR3 sequences, roughly two fifths being singletons. V lost 3 bases and J 11 bases, leaving 22 bases between the germline ends. Germline V gene sequence: CDR1 SGHTA, CDR2 FQGNSA. The CDR3 is 15 amino acids.

The V gene is TRBV7-2, the J gene TRBJ2-5; D remains unclear. Sequencing used blood. The sequence was collected from a man between 18 and 29 years old in good health. The CDR3 sequence is CASSLGQSPYYEQYF. CDR3 in DNA: TGTGCCAGCAGCTTGGGCCAGAGCCCTTACTATGAGCAGTACTTC.